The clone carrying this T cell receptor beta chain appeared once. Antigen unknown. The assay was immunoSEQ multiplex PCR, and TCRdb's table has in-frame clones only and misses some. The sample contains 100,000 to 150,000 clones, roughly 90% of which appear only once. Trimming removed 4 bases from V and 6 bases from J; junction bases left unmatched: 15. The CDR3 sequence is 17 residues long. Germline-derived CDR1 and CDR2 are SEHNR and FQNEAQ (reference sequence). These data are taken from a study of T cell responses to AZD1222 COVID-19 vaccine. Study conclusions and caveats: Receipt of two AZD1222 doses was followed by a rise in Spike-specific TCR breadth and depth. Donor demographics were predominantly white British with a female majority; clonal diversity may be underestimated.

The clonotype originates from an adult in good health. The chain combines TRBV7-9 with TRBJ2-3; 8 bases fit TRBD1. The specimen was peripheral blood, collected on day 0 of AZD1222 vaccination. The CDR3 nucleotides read TGTGCCAGCAGCTCCGACAGGGGCTCACTACTATCCGATACGCAGTATTTT. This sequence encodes CASSSDRGSLLSDTQYF.